The T cell receptor (beta chain) under discussion was sequenced for a study of beta chain features in type 1 diabetes (dated by TCRdb to between 2018 and 2020). About the full investigation: Mean age, gender distribution, total cell number and subset yield did not differ between patients and healthy donors. A total of 100 million to 110 million sorted cells were examined across all samples, and a strong correlation was observed between cell number per subset and RNA yield. Regulatory and stem cell-like memory subsets were obtained from only 8 patients and roughly eight healthy donors, while naive and central memory subsets were obtained from all 30 or so donors. In the study, recently diagnosed type 1 diabetes patients and matched healthy donors were compared on the TCRB repertoires of their sorted circulating CD4+ T cell subsets. What the work shows at the level of the full study, not this receptor alone: The naive, central memory and regulatory TCRB repertoires appeared to resemble one another more closely among patients than among healthy donors. Shorter templates might have been favored by PCR, but patient and control samples were amplified and corrected together, so both groups would have been affected equally by any skew. Because small numbers of individuals were included in the HLA sub-analyses, any influence of HLA type on TCRB rearrangement was left unresolved. Patients with type 1 diabetes made fewer insertions and deleted more nucleotides at VDJ recombination sites, implying thymic rearrangement abnormalities. Because cDNA was sequenced instead of genomic DNA, highly expressing activated cells could be over-represented, though the groups showed no difference in activation or CD3 levels. In all four CD4+ subsets, TCRB CDR3 length was moderately but significantly shorter in type 1 diabetes patients.

Each donor gave one peripheral blood draw, averaging about 100 mL, which was collected into heparinised tubes. A BD FACSAria II was used to sort naive, central memory, regulatory and stem cell-like memory CD4+ T cells with a panel that included CD45RO, CCR7, CD25, CD127, CD95 and CD27. All sorted populations exceeded 98% purity. PBMCs were isolated right away by Lymphoprep density gradient centrifugation and were stained directly, without culture. So that batch effects would be minimized, each experiment stained and sorted samples in pairs, pairing one healthy donor with one patient. All of the isolated RNA was reverse transcribed with the High Capacity cDNA Reverse Transcription Kit, so expressed TCRB transcripts were sequenced. Deep immunoSEQ sequencing was applied to naive, central memory and regulatory T cell samples, giving an average of roughly 3.3 million total reads per sample. After sorted cells were lysed in RLT buffer, RNA was extracted with DNase-treated RNeasy Micro or Mini kits, with the choice depending on cell number. To prevent cross-contamination, every cell subset was processed on its own, while patient and healthy donor samples were processed together. Using the immunoSEQ multiplex PCR, TCRB sequences were amplified from cDNA into 87-bp fragments spanning the CDR3 region. Sequencing of the amplicons was performed on the Illumina HiSeq platform. The paper's data handling went like this. PCR bias was computationally corrected using synthetic template baselines, reads within Hamming distance 2 were collapsed, and singletons that could not be merged were discarded. By aligning reads against IMGT, V, D and J genes, CDR3 length, and insertions or deletions at six rearrangement sites were assigned. Within each subset, clonotype counts were normalized to sorted cell number, and only after that were true diversity and Gini coefficients computed with the tcR R package. The overlap coefficient, calculated on TCRB nucleotide sequences, was used to measure repertoire sharing. Out-of-frame TCRB sequences from naive cells were analyzed as a proxy for the pre-selection repertoire. Imported from immuneACCESS, the table was reduced by TCRdb to in-frame sequences with V and J called. These copies leave out some clones; in studies compared against another copy, an unresolved V gene accounts for under half, and the cause of the remainder is not known. V and J calls and clone size are those listed in that table; D and trimming were worked out from the DNA. Recorded for this sample are hundreds of thousands of clones; roughly 15% of them occurred a single time. The top ten hold 0.093% of the sample.

Trimming accounts for 5 bases at V and 6 bases at J, while the number of junction bases matched to no gene is 6. The CDR1 and CDR2 encoded by the germline V gene (reference sequence) are LNHDA and SQIVND. From cysteine to phenylalanine, the CDR3 is 15 amino acids long. The DNA shown is the 45-base CDR3, in frame from base 1. This clone was counted only a few times. Its antigen remains undetermined. No much larger clone exists at a distance of one base, and base qualities are not known. The chain couples TRBV19 to TRBJ2-7; 14 bases in between match TRBD2. The origin of this receptor is a man aged 18 to 35 in good health. Sequenced input: naive CD4+ T cells from blood. Taken with the paper, the label for cell subset or site translates to: true naive CD4+ T cells. The DNA sequence follows: TGTGCCAGTAGTCCAGGGACTAGCGGGAGTGTCGAGCAGTACTTC. This encodes CASSPGTSGSVEQYF.